What follows are 19 T cell receptor beta chains derived from one specimen sequenced in a study of human T cells and chemical hapten exposure. Time point in this sample: patch test 2, 6 weeks after DPC sensitization. Treatment reported: therapeutic diphenylcyclopropenone sensitization with weekly scalp DPC. TCRdb reprocessed the RACE reads via MiXCR and lists one record per CDR3 protein. Of about 96,000 distinct CDR3 sequences listed, over 7.5% are singletons. The specimen was whole blood, collected in connection with sensitization to the hapten diphenylcyclopropenone (DPC). Receptors were obtained from a middle-aged woman with alopecia areata. Some clones in this sample may be carry-over from other donors' samples.

This clonotype was counted many times. V usage is TRBV4-3 and J usage is TRBJ2-2; D remains ambiguous. Germline V gene sequence: CDR1 LGHNA, CDR2 YSLEER. Trimming took 0 bases from V and 3 from J, leaving 14 bases between them. CDR3 length: 17 residues. CDR3: CASSQDFVAGHTGELFF. Written as DNA, the CDR3 is TGCGCCAGCAGCCAAGATTTCGTCGCAGGACACACCGGGGAGCTGTTTTTT.

There are a few counts of this clonotype. The chain employs TRBV28 and TRBJ2-1, with 10 bases lining up with TRBD1. J lost 3 bases, V lost 5 bases, and 7 bases had no gene match. Looked up from germline, CDR1 is MDHEN and CDR2 is SYDVKM. This CDR3 is 16 amino acids long. CDR3 sequence (DNA): TGTGCCAGCAGTCTCCCCGGGACAGGGGTCTACAATGAGCAGTTCTTC. It translates to CASSLPGTGVYNEQFF.

This chain uses TRBV12-3 or TRBV12-4 with TRBJ1-1; TRBD1 is a possible D gene (6 bases). Trimming removed 6 bases at V and 4 bases at J, with 12 bases between. This CDR3 has 13 residues. CDR3 protein: CASRFKGVTEAFF. CDR3 in DNA: TGTGCCAGCAGATTTAAGGGGGTCACTGAAGCTTTCTTT.

Only a few counts were recorded for this clonotype. The chain carries TRBV18 and TRBJ1-1; 8 nucleotides match TRBD1. This CDR3 has 15 amino acids. With V trimmed by 3 bases and J by 1 base, 4 bases remained unmatched. Germline V gene lookup returns CDR1 KGHSH and CDR2 LQKENI. CDR3 DNA sequence: TGTGCCAGCTCACCCGGACAGGGCCGGAACACTGAAGCTTTCTTT. It yields the protein CASSPGQGRNTEAFF. Based on the CDR3 plus reference TRBV18 and TRBJ1-1, the full variable domain is NAGVMQNPRHLVRRRGQEARLRCSPMKGHSHVYWYRQLPEEGLKFMVYLQKENIIDESGMPKERFSAEFPKEGPSILRIQQVVRGDSAAYFCASSPGQGRNTEAFFGQGTRLTVV.

This clonotype was counted ten times or more. V usage is TRBV7-9 and J usage is TRBJ2-1; 8 bases are a match to TRBD2. The length of the CDR3 is 16 residues. Germline loops: CDR1 SEHNR, CDR2 FQNEAQ (reference sequence). V shed 3 bases, J shed 9 bases, and the junction held 13 bases outside the gene matches. CDR3 in DNA: TGTGCCAGCAGCTTTGTCACGGGAGGGCCCGCAGTTGAGCAGTTCTTC. Translating it yields CASSFVTGGPAVEQFF.

This clonotype was detected many times. The chain has TRBV18 and TRBJ2-3; D gene unclear. V was shortened by 3 bases and J by 6 bases, with 13 bases between the two germline ends. The CDR3 extends over 14 amino acids. Germline CDR1 KGHSH, CDR2 LQKENI. CDR3 sequence: CASSPLPPEDTQYF. CDR3 nucleotide sequence: TGTGCCAGCTCACCGTTGCCGCCTGAGGATACGCAGTATTTT.

The chain has TRBV12-3 or TRBV12-4 and TRBJ2-1, with TRBD2 matching over 12 bases. This CDR3 has 19 residues. The junction had 11 bases not matched to a gene; V was cut back by 0 bases and J by 5 bases. This chain's CDR3 is CASSLASVLTSGRNNEQFF. The CDR3 DNA reads as TGTGCCAGCAGTTTAGCCTCGGTTCTTACTAGCGGGAGGAACAATGAGCAGTTCTTC.

This clonotype was detected ten times or more. This chain links TRBV30 with TRBJ2-7; 9 positions agree with TRBD1. The CDR3 is made up of 13 amino acids. Trimming cost V 5 bases and J 1 base; bases outside gene matches: 3. The V gene's germline CDR1 is GTSNPN and CDR2 SVGIG (reference sequence). The CDR3 DNA reads as TGTGCCTGGGGACAGGGGCAATCCTACGAGCAGTACTTC. Amino acid sequence: CAWGQGQSYEQYF.

In nucleotides, the CDR3 is TGTGCCAGCAGTTTATTACTAGCGGCATCTTACAATGAGCAGTTCTTC. This codes for CASSLLLAASYNEQFF. This chain uses TRBV6-2 or TRBV6-3 with TRBJ2-1; 8 bases map to TRBD2. The length of the CDR3 is 16 residues. Germline values: CDR1 MNHEY, CDR2 SVGEGT. Trimming removed 4 bases from V and 4 bases from J; junction bases left unmatched: 9.

This clonotype has more than one count but fewer than ten. V and J are TRBV20-1 and TRBJ2-7; the D is unclear. With 2 bases removed from V and 2 bases from J, the gap between germline ends came to 7 bases. Germline CDR1 DFQATT, CDR2 SNEGSKA (reference sequence). CDR3 size: 12 residues. The CDR3 DNA reads TGCAGTGCTAGACAACTGGCCTACGAGCAGTACTTC. This encodes CSARQLAYEQYF.

This clonotype was counted many times. The chain is built from TRBV29-1 and TRBJ2-1; 7 bases map to TRBD2. Trimming cost V 6 bases and J 8 bases; bases outside gene matches: 7. CDR3 size: 12 residues. Germline CDR1 is SQVTM and CDR2 is ANQGSEA. CDR3 protein: CSVREVTDEQFF. In DNA form, the CDR3 reads TGCAGCGTACGGGAGGTCACCGATGAGCAGTTCTTC.

This clonotype was seen many times. The chain is built from TRBV11-1 and TRBJ2-1; D gene unclear. CDR3 length: 12 amino acids. V was trimmed by 4 bases and J by 6 bases, leaving 7 bases between them. Germline V CDR1 and CDR2: SGHAT, FQDESV (reference sequence). Here the CDR3 DNA reads TGTGCCAGCAGCTCAATAATCAATGAGCAGTTCTTC. Translated, it gives CASSSIINEQFF.

A few counts support this clonotype. The chain couples TRBV7-2 to TRBJ1-2; D ambiguous. The CDR3 runs to 14 residues. Germline V gene sequence: CDR1 SGHTA, CDR2 FQGNSA. Trimming left V 8 bases short and J 4 bases short, with 17 bases between. DNA for the CDR3: TGTGCCAGCGCCCAAAGTCGTAGCGGCTATGGCTACACCTTC. Translated, it gives CASAQSRSGYGYTF.

The J gene is TRBJ1-2, the V gene TRBV6-2 or TRBV6-3; possible D gene TRBD1, 6 bases. The CDR3 is 13 amino acids. V was shortened by 9 bases and J by 6 bases, with 17 bases between the two germline ends. Germline values: CDR1 MNHEY, CDR2 SVGEGT. Here the CDR3 DNA reads TGTGCCAGTAACCCGGACAGATACAATGGCTACACCTTC. Amino acids: CASNPDRYNGYTF.

This clonotype has at least ten counts. This chain joins TRBV28 and TRBJ2-2, with D tentatively TRBD1 (5 bases). This CDR3 comprises 15 residues. The germline gives CDR1 MDHEN, CDR2 SYDVKM. Trimming removed 0 bases from V and 2 bases from J, with 7 bases in between. In DNA, the CDR3 is TGTGCCAGCAGTTTATGGGGGCTTAACACCGGGGAGCTGTTTTTT. This codes for CASSLWGLNTGELFF. Full variable domain (remainder filled in from reference TRBV28 and TRBJ2-2): DVKVTQSSRYLVKRTGEKVFLECVQDMDHENMFWYRQDPGLGLRLIYFSYDVKMKEKGDIPEGYSVSREKKERFSLILESASTNQTSMYLCASSLWGLNTGELFFGEGSRLTVL.

This clonotype was observed a handful of times. The chain joins TRBV7-2 to TRBJ2-7, with D possibly matching TRBD1 (5 bases). CDR1 SGHTA and CDR2 FQGNSA come from the germline V gene. Trimming shortened V by 0 bases and J by 2 bases, and 14 bases separated the two germline ends. The CDR3 totals 16 residues. CDR3 region: CASSLALRLGAYEQYF. The CDR3 DNA follows: TGTGCCAGCAGCTTAGCGCTCCGGCTAGGGGCCTACGAGCAGTACTTC.

This chain connects TRBV29-1 to TRBJ1-1; D ambiguous. CDR3 length: 13 amino acids. Germline assignment: CDR1 SQVTM and CDR2 ANQGSEA. Trimming removed 4 bases from V and 5 bases from J, with 14 bases in between. CDR3 protein: CSVVSTEVTEAFF. In DNA, the CDR3 is TGCAGCGTTGTGAGCACAGAGGTTACTGAAGCTTTCTTT.

This clonotype turned up a few times. The chain joins TRBV7-2 to TRBJ2-1; 14 bases are a match to TRBD2. V dropped 2 bases and J dropped 9; count of bases not matched to a gene: 6. Looked up from germline, CDR1 is SGHTA and CDR2 is FQGNSA. The CDR3 totals 16 residues. DNA for the CDR3: TGTGCCAGCAGCTTATTGGGGACTAGCGGGAGAGCTGAGCAGTTCTTC. The encoded protein is CASSLLGTSGRAEQFF.

V and J are TRBV3-1 and TRBJ2-3; 7 bases are a match to TRBD1. This CDR3 has 15 amino acids. Trimming cost V 0 bases and J 4 bases; bases outside gene matches: 4. CDR1 is LGHDT and CDR2 is YNNKEL in the germline V gene (reference sequence). The CDR3 reads CASSQDFQGADTQYF. CDR3 DNA sequence: TGTGCCAGCAGCCAAGATTTCCAGGGGGCAGATACGCAGTATTTT.